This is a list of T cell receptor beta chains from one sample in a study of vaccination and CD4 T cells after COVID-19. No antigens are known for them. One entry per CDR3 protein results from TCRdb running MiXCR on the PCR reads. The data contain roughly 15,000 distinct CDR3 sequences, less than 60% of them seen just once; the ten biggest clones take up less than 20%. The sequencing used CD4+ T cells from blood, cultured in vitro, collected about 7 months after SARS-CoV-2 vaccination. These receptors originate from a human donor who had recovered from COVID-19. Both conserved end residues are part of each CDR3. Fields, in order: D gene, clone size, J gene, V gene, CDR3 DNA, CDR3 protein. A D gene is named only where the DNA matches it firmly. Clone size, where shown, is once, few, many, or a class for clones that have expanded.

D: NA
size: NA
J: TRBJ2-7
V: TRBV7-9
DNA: TGTGCCAGCAGCTTACAGGGACATACCTACGAGCAGTACTTC
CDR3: CASSLQGHTYEQYF

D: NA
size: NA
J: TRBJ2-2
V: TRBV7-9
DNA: TGTGCCAGCAGCCCTGAAGGCGGGGAGCTGTTTTTT
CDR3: CASSPEGGELFF

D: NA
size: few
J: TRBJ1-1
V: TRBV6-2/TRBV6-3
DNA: TGTGCCAGCAGTTACTCGTTGAACACTGAAGCTTTCTTT
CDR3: CASSYSLNTEAFF

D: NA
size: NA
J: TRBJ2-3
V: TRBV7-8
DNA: TGTGCCAGCAGCTTTATTGTAGATACGCAGTATTTT
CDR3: CASSFIVDTQYF

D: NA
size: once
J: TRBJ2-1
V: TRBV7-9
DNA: TGTGCCAGCAGCCAAGAGCCGCACAATGAGCAGTTCTTC
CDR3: CASSQEPHNEQFF

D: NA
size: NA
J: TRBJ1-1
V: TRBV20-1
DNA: TGCAGTGCTAGCCAGGCTAGGGGGGAAGCTTTCTTT
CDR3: CSASQARGEAFF

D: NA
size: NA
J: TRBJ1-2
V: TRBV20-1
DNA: TGCAGTGCTAGAGAGGATGAGTATGGCTACACCTTC
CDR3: CSAREDEYGYTF

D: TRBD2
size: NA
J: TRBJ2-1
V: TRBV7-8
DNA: TGTGCCAGCACCTCCGGGACTAGCGGTTACAATGAGCAGTTCTTC
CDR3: CASTSGTSGYNEQFF

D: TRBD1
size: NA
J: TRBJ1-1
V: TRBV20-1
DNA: TGCAGTGCTTTACAGGGGTACACTGAAGCTTTCTTT
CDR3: CSALQGYTEAFF

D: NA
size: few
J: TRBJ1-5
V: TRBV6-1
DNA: TGTGCCAGCAGTGACAGGGTGCATAACAATCAGCCCCAGCATTTT
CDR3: CASSDRVHNNQPQHF

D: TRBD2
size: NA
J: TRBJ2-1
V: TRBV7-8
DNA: TGTGCCAGCAGCCCCAGACTAGCGGGAAATGAGCAGTTCTTC
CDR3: CASSPRLAGNEQFF

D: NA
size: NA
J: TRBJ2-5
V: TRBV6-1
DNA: TGTGCCAGCAGAGTTGGAAGTGGGAGGAGCTCGACCCAGTACTTC
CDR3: CASRVGSGRSSTQYF

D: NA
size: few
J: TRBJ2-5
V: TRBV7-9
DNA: TGTGCCAGCAGCCCGGTGCTTCAGGAGACCCAGTACTTC
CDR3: CASSPVLQETQYF

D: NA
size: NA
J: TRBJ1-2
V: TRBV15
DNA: TGTGCCACCAGCAGAGACAGGGTTTATGGCTACACCTTC
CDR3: CATSRDRVYGYTF

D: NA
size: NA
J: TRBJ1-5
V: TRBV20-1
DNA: TGCAGTGCGAACACCTTTGGGAGCAATCAGCCCCAGCATTTT
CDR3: CSANTFGSNQPQHF

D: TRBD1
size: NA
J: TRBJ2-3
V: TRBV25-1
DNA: TGTGCCAGCAGTGAATTTACAGGGGTAGATACGCAGTATTTT
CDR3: CASSEFTGVDTQYF

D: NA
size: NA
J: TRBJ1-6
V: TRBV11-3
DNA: TGTGCCAGCAGCTCGGGGAGATTTGGTAATTCACCCCTCCACTTT
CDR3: CASSSGRFGNSPLHF

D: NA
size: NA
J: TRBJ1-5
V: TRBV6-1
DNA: TGTGCCAGCAGGAGTCCCCATAGCAATCAGCCCCAGCATTTT
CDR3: CASRSPHSNQPQHF

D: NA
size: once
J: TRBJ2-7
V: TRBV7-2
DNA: TGTGCCAGCAGCCGGGACTTCCACCTGGGCGAGCAGTACTTC
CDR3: CASSRDFHLGEQYF

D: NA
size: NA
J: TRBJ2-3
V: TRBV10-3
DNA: TGTGCCATCAGTGCGGGAGACACAGATACGCAGTATTTT
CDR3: CAISAGDTDTQYF

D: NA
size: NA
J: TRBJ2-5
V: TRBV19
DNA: TGTGCCAGTAGTATCGGGTCAAGGGTGGAGACCCAGTACTTC
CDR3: CASSIGSRVETQYF

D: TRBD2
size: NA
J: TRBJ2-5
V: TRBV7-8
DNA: TGTGCCAGCAGCTTAGCCACTGGGGGGGAGCGAGCCCAGTACTTC
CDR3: CASSLATGGERAQYF

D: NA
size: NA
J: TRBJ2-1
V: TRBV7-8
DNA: TGTGCCAGCAGCTTATTCGGGCGGACGTCTTACAATGAGCAGTTCTTC
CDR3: CASSLFGRTSYNEQFF

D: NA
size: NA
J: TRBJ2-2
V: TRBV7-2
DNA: TGTGCCAGCAGCCCCATCCGGCTAGCTGGTACCGGGGAGCTGTTTTTT
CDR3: CASSPIRLAGTGELFF

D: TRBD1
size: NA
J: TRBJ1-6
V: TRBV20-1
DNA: TGCAGTGCTAGAGATCGCGTCAGGGGGCAGTCACCCCTCCACTTT
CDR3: CSARDRVRGQSPLHF

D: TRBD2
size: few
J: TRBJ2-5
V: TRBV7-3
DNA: TGTGCCAGCAGCCCAGCGGGAGTAGAGACCCAGTACTTC
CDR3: CASSPAGVETQYF

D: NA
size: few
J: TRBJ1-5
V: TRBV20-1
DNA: TGCAGTGTCCAGGCACGGGACAATCAGCCCCAGCATTTT
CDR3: CSVQARDNQPQHF

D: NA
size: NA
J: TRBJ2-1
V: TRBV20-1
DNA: TGCAGTGCTAGCAGGTTCGGCTCCTACAATGAGCAGTTCTTC
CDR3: CSASRFGSYNEQFF

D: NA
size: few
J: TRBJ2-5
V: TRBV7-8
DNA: TGTGCCAGCAGCTTAGGTCAGGGGCCGGGGGAGACCCAGTACTTC
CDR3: CASSLGQGPGETQYF

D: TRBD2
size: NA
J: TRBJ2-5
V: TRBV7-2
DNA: TGTGCCAGCAGCCTCACACGACTAGCCGGGTGGGGGGAGACCCAGTACTTC
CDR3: CASSLTRLAGWGETQYF

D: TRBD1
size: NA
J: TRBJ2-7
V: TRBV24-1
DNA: TGTGCCACCAGTGATATAGACAGGGGTCACGAGCAGTACTTC
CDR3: CATSDIDRGHEQYF